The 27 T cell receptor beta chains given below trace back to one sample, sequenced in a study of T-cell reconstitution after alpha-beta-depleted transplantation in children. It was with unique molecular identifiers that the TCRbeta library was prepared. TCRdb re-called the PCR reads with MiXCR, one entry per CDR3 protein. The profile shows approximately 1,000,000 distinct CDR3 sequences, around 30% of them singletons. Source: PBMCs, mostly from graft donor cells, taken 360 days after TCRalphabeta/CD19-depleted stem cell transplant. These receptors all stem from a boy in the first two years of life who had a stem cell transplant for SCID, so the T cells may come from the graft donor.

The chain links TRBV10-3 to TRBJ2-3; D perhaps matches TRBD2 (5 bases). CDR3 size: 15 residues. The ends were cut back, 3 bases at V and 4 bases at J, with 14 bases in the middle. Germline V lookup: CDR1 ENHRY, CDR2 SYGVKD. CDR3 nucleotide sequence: TGTGCCATCAGTGACCCGACCACCGGGGCAGATACGCAGTATTTT. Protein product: CAISDPTTGADTQYF.

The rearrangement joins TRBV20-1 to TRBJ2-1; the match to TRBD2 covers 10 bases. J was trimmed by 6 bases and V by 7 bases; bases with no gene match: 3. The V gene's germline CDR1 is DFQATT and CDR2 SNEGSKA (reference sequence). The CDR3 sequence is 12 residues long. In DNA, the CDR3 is TGCAGTGTCCTAGCGGGGGTCAATGAGCAGTTCTTC. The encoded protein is CSVLAGVNEQFF.

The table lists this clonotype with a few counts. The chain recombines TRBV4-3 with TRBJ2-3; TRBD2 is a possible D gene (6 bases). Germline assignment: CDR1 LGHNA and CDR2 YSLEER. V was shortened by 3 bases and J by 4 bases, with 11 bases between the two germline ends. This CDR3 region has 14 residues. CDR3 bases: TGCGCCAGCAGCCACGGGAGAGAACCAGATACGCAGTATTTT. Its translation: CASSHGREPDTQYF.

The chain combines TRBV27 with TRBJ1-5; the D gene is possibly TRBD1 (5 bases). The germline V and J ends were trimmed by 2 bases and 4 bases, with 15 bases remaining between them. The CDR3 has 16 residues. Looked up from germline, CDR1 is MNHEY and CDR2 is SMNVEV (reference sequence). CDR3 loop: CASSLVGGTTNQPQHF. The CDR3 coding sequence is TGTGCCAGCAGTTTAGTGGGGGGGACTACAAATCAGCCCCAGCATTTT.

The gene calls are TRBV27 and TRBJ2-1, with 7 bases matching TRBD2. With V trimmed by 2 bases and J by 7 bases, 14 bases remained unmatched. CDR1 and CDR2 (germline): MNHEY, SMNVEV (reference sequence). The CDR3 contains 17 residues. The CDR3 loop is CASSLRVLGGVENEQFF. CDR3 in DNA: TGTGCCAGCAGTTTACGAGTCCTGGGGGGGGTGGAGAATGAGCAGTTCTTC.

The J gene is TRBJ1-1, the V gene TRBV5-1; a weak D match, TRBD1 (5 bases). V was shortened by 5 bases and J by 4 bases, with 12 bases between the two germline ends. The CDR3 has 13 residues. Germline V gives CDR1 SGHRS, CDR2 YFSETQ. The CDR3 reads CASSWDLPTEAFF. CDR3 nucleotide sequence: TGCGCCAGCAGTTGGGACTTACCCACTGAAGCTTTCTTT.

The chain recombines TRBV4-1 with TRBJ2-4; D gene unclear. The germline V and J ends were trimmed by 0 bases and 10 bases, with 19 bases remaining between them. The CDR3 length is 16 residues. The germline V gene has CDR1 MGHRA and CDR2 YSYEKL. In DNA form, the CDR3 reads TGCGCCAGCAGCCAAGAGGACCGGGTTACGGCAAATATTCAGTACTTC. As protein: CASSQEDRVTANIQYF.

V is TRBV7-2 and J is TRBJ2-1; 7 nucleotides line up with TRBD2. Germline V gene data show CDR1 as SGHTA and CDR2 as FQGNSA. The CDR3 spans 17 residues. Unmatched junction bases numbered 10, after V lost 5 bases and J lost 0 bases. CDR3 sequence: CASSQDYGGYSYNEQFF. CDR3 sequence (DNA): TGTGCCAGCAGCCAAGACTACGGGGGGTACTCCTACAATGAGCAGTTCTTC. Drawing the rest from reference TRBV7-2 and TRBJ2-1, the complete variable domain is GAGVSQSPSNKVTEKGKDVELRCDPISGHTALYWYRQSLGQGLEFLIYFQGNSAPDKSGLPSDRFSAERTGGSVSTLTIQRTQQEDSAVYLCASSQDYGGYSYNEQFFGPGTRLTVL.

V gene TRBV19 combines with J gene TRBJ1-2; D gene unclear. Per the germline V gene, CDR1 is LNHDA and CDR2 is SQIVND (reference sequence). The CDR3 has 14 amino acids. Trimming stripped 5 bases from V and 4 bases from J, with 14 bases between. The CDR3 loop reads CASSQRSLLYGYTF. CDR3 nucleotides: TGTGCCAGTAGTCAGCGGTCGTTACTCTATGGCTACACCTTC.

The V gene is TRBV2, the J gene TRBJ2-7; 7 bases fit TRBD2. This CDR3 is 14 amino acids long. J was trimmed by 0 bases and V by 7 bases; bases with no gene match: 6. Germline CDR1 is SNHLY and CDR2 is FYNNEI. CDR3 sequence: CASTKRGGSYEQYF. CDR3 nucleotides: TGTGCCAGCACCAAGCGGGGCGGCTCCTACGAGCAGTACTTC.

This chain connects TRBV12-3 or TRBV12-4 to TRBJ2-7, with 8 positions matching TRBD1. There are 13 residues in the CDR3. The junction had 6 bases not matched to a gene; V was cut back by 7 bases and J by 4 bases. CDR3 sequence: CASTSDRVYEQYF. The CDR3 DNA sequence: TGTGCCAGCACTTCGGACAGGGTTTACGAGCAGTACTTC.

The CDR3 DNA reads as TGTGCCAGCAGTGAGCCCGCCGGGACAGGGAGCAATCAGCCCCAGCATTTT. This encodes CASSEPAGTGSNQPQHF. J is TRBJ1-5 and V is TRBV6-1; 9 bases are a match to TRBD1. The trim removed 3 bases at V and 1 base at J, leaving 7 bases unmatched. CDR3 length: 17 amino acids. Germline CDR1 is MNHNS and CDR2 is SASEGT.

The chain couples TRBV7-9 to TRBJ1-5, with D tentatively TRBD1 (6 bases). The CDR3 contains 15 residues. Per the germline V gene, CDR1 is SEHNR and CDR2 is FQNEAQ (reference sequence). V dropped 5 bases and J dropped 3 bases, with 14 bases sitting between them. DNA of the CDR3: TGTGCCAGCAGCACCTCGGGGGGCGTCAATCAGCCCCAGCATTTT. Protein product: CASSTSGGVNQPQHF. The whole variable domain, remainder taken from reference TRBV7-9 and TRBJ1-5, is DTGVSQNPRHKITKRGQNVTFRCDPISEHNRLYWYRQTLGQGPEFLTYFQNEAQLEKSRLLSDRFSAERPKGSFSTLEIQRTEQGDSAMYLCASSTSGGVNQPQHFGDGTRLSIL.

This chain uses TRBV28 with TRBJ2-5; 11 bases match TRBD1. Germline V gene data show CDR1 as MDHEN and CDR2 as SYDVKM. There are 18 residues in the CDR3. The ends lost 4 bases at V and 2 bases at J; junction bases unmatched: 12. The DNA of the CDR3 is TGTGCCAGCAGTTACTCTTGGGACAGGGGGACCTCTCAAGAGACCCAGTACTTC. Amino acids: CASSYSWDRGTSQETQYF. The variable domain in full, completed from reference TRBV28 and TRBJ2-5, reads DVKVTQSSRYLVKRTGEKVFLECVQDMDHENMFWYRQDPGLGLRLIYFSYDVKMKEKGDIPEGYSVSREKKERFSLILESASTNQTSMYLCASSYSWDRGTSQETQYFGPGTRLLVL.

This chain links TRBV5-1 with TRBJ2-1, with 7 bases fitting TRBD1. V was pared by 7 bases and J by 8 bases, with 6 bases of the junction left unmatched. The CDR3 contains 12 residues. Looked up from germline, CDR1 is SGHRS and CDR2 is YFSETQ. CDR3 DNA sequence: TGCGCCAGCTCAGACAGGGTCCATGAGCAGTTCTTC. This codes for CASSDRVHEQFF. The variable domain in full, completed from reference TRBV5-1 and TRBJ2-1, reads KAGVTQTPRYLIKTRGQQVTLSCSPISGHRSVSWYQQTPGQGLQFLFEYFSETQRNKGNFPGRFSGRQFSNSRSEMNVSTLELGDSALYLCASSDRVHEQFFGPGTRLTVL.

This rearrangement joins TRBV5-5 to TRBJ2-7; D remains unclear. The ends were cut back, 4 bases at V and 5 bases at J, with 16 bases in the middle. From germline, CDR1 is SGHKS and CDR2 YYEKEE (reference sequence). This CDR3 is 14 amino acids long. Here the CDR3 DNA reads TGTGCCAGCAGCGGACGGCAGGCTCTTGACGAGCAGTACTTC. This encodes CASSGRQALDEQYF.

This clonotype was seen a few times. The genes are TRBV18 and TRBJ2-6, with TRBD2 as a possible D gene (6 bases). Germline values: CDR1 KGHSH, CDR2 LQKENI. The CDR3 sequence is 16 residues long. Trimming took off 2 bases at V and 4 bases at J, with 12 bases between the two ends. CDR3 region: CASSPSRGTGANVLTF. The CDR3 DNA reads TGTGCCAGCTCACCAAGTCGGGGGACCGGGGCCAACGTCCTGACTTTC.

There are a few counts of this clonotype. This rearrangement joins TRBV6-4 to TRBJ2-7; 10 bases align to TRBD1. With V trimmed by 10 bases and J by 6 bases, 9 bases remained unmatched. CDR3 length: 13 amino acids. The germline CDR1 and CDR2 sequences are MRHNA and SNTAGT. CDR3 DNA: TGTGCCATGCTCCGGGACAGGGGTCGCGAGCAGTACTTC. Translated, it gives CAMLRDRGREQYF.

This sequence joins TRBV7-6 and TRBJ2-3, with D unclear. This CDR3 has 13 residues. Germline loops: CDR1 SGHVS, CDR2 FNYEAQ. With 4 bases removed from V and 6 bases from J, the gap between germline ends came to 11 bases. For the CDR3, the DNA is TGTGCCAGCAGCTCTGATCTTCGGGATACGCAGTATTTT. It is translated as CASSSDLRDTQYF.

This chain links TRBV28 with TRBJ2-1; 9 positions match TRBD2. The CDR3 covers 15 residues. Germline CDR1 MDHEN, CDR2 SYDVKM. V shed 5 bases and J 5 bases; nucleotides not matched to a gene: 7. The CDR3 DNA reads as TGTGCCAGCAGTCGCGGGGGGGCTCAAGACAATGAGCAGTTCTTC. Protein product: CASSRGGAQDNEQFF.

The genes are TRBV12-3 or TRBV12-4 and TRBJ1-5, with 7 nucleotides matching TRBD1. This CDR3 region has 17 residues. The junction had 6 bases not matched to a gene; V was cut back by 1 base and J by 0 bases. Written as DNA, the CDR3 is TGTGCCAGCAGTTTAGGGGACAGATTATATAGCAATCAGCCCCAGCATTTT. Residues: CASSLGDRLYSNQPQHF.

CDR3 nucleotides: TGCGCCAGCAGCCGTCACCTAGCTCGGGTAACCTACAATGAGCAGTTCTTC. Protein product: CASSRHLARVTYNEQFF. V and J are TRBV4-3 and TRBJ2-1, with TRBD2 as a possible D gene (5 bases). The CDR3 contains 17 residues. The germline V gene has CDR1 LGHNA and CDR2 YSLEER. Trimming removed 4 bases from V and 2 bases from J, with 18 bases in between.

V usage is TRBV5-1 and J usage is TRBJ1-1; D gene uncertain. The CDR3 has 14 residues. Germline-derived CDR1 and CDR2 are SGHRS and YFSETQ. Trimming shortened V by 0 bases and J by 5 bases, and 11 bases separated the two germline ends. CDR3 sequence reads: CASSLGLRRTEAFF. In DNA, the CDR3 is TGCGCCAGCAGCTTGGGGCTGAGGAGGACTGAAGCTTTCTTT.

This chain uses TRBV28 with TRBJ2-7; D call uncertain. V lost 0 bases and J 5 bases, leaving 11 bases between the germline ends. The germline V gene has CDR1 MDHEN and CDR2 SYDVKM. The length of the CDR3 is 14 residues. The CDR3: CASSLWFGSDEQYF. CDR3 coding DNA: TGTGCCAGCAGTTTATGGTTCGGCAGCGACGAGCAGTACTTC.

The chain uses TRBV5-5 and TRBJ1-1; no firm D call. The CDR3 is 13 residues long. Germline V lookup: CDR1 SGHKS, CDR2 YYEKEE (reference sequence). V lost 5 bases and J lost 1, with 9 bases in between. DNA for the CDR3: TGTGCCAGCAGATTGACACCGAACACTGAAGCTTTCTTT. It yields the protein CASRLTPNTEAFF.

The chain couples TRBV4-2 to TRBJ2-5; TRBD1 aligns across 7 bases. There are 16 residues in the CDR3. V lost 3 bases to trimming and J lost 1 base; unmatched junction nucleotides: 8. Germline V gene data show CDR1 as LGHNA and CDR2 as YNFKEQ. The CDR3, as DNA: TGTGCCAGCAGCCAGCCTGGGACAGCGGTCCAAGAGACCCAGTACTTC. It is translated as CASSQPGTAVQETQYF.

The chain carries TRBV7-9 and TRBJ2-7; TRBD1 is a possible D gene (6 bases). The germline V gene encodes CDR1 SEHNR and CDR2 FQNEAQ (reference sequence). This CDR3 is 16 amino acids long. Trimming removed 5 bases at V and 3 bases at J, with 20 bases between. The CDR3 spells CASSDTVPGHRYEQYF. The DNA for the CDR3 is TGTGCCAGCAGCGATACCGTACCGGGACACCGCTACGAGCAGTACTTC.